This TCR beta chain was recovered during a study of T cells in Graves' hyperthyroidism and ophthalmopathy (dated by TCRdb to about 2019). Regarding the complete study: Peripheral blood was sampled at the time of initial diagnosis, prior to any treatment. The approximately 98 discovery patients were randomly divided into training and test sets at a 7:3 ratio. After sampling, hyperthyroidism patients received methimazole starting at 30 mg daily, and ophthalmopathy patients received high-dose intravenous methylprednisolone. TCR V-J signatures able to tell the groups apart were searched for in a discovery cohort of approximately 95 patients, of whom 40 to 45 had Graves' ophthalmopathy and around 58 had stable Graves' hyperthyroidism. The paper describes TCR Vbeta CDR3 sequencing of around 140 peripheral blood samples, made up of under 50 ophthalmopathy patients, some 80 hyperthyroidism patients and 17 progressor patients. An independent validation cohort of fewer than 20 hyperthyroidism patients and about 16 patients who later progressed to ophthalmopathy tested prospective prediction of ophthalmopathy. The study also compared thyroid tissue and blood T-cell repertoires from more than five Graves' hyperthyroidism patients.

Study-level results and caveats: Most expanded thyroid clonotypes (frequency above 0.001) were also found in blood, which suggests that blood repertoires may mirror thyroid immune responses. In cross-validation, a model built on a 13 V-J signature told ophthalmopathy apart from stable hyperthyroidism with approximately 90% sensitivity and roughly 81% specificity, and in testing the same model reached 80%/75%. In validation, the model predicted progression to ophthalmopathy with over 60% sensitivity and about 72% specificity, a median of 6.5 months before onset. No statistical method was used to set the sample size in advance, and investigators knew the group allocation.

Amplification of TCR beta CDR3 regions was carried out from RNA transcripts. For the first round of RT-PCR on the TCR CDR3, the HTBI primer set was used together with the Qiagen OneStep RT-PCR kit. A second multiplex PCR round built the libraries, followed by size selection and purification. The libraries were sequenced on an Illumina HiSeq2000 using paired-end 100 bp reads. Processing in the source paper ran as follows. SOAPnuke was used to process the raw data, with reads discarded if the reads contained adapters or uncalled bases, had a mean Phred below 15, or lacked an exact constant-primer or identifier match. High-quality paired reads were merged with COPE v1.2.5, and unique nucleotide sequences were defined as clonotypes. Clonotypes were aligned to IMGT TRBV, TRBD and TRBJ reference segments using MiTCR v1.1. Only V-J combinations with frequency above 0.0001, covering about 99% of repertoires, were analysed. The TCS score was defined as the ratio of F50 (clonal expansion) to E x V (chaos), calculated using BLOSUM62-based TCRdist between CDR3 peptides within each V-J. Welch's t-statistics and random forest reduced roughly 530 V-J features to roughly 13, which were used in a naive Bayes classifier (R e1071). Clones were called with MiXCR by TCRdb after fastp trimmed the public reads at Q25, and only in-frame beta chains were retained. Each CDR3 protein gets just one entry, which takes the most common genes and DNA from the rows behind it. TCRdb's processing, not the authors' own work, is the source of the V and J calls. In all, the sample holds under 40,000 distinct CDR3 sequences, and around half of those were seen once. The top ten constitute approximately 6.2% of the sample.

Hyperthyroidism patients were newly diagnosed, had a disease duration of under 2 months, and were aged 18 to 65 years. Any patient with an uncontrolled infection, another autoimmune disease, pregnancy or lactation was excluded. Diagnoses were based on clinical symptoms, serum thyroxine and TRAb, thyroid ultrasound and orbital computed tomography. Blood from progressor patients was drawn when they were first diagnosed with hyperthyroidism, before any ophthalmopathy symptoms appeared. PBMCs were separated from roughly 10 ml of fresh peripheral blood using Ficoll-Paque density gradient centrifugation. Patients classed as progressors first received a Graves' hyperthyroidism diagnosis and then went on to develop ophthalmopathy during follow-up. Trizol reagent was used to extract total RNA, and RNA quality was then checked on an Agilent 2100 Bioanalyzer. With respect to this clonotype: Its target antigen remains unknown. The input lacks base qualities; no much larger clone sits a single base away.

Including cysteine and phenylalanine, the CDR3 has 14 amino acids. Only CDR3 DNA is held: 42 bases, read in frame from base 1. Taken from the germline V gene, the CDR1 and CDR2 loops are ENHRY and SYGVKD. V and J are trimmed by 4 bases and 5 bases, and the gene matches miss 5 bases of the junction. The sequence links TRBV10-3 to TRBJ2-3; 8 junctional bases match TRBD1. What was sequenced was blood. The TCR comes from a woman in her forties or fifties with Graves' hyperthyroidism that later progressed to Graves' ophthalmopathy. The CDR3 in this case is CAISGQGWRDTQYF. The sequence in DNA is TGTGCCATCAGTGGACAGGGGTGGAGAGATACGCAGTATTTT.